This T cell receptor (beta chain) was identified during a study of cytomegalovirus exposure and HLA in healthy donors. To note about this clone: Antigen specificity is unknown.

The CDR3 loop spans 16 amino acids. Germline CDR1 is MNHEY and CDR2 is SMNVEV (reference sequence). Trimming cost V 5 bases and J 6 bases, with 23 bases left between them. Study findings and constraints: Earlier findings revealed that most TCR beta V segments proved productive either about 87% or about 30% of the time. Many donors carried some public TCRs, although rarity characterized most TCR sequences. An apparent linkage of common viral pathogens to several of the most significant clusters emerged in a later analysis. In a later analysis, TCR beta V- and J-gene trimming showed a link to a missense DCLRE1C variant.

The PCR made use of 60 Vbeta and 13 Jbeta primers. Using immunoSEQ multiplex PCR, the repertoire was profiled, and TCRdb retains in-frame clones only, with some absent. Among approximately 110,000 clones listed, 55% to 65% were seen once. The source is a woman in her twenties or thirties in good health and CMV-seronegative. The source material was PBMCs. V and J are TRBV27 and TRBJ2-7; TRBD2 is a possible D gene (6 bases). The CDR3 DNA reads TGTGCCAGCAGTACTAGCCGCGAGGCGGGCGAGGGCGAGCAGTACTTC. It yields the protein CASSTSREAGEGEQYF.